This entry features one T cell receptor beta chain sequence. Its antigen is not yet known. Base qualities are not provided; no much larger clone lies one nucleotide away. The time point label corresponds to: baseline before first vaccination. The vaccinee samples were drawn from two UK trials, COV001 and COV002, one of which was a single-blind randomized controlled phase 2/3 trial testing AZD1222 (ChAdOx1 nCoV-19) in healthy adults. For TCRbeta chain sequencing, PBMC samples from trial participants were taken at day 0 and at day 28 after the second dose. The source of the sample is a study of T cell responses to AZD1222 COVID-19 vaccine (dated by TCRdb to about 2021). Background for the entire study: AZD1222 recipients given second doses at about 4 weeks or at about 12 weeks were pooled, since spike-specific TCR depth and breadth were not found to differ between the two schedules. A total of under 250 trial participants underwent TCR sequencing, of whom about 200 had received two doses of AZD1222 and some 25 had received two doses of the MenACWY control vaccine. Trial participants were enrolled into age subgroups of 18-55, 56-69 and 70-plus years, which contained approximately 150, 28 and 58 TCR-sequenced participants, respectively. Points the paper makes about the study in general: Participants were mostly white British, with more females than males. The authors suggested clonal diversity may have been underestimated. Nearly half of unique spike-specific TCRs reportedly recognized epitopes outside regions mutated in the B.1.351 and B.1.1.7 variants. The 56-69-year group was small, and its depth increase did not reach significance, likely because of low power. Vaccine-associated CD4 TCRs spanned the whole spike protein, with dominant responses in regions 160-218 and 743-854. Conclusions about previously exposed vaccinees are limited because only 6 or 7 AZD1222 recipients were SARS-CoV-2 seropositive at baseline. Spike-specific TCR breadth and depth rose significantly after two AZD1222 doses compared with day 0 and with MenACWY recipients. Because no day 14 peak-response samples were available, repertoires were characterized only after the peak T cell response.

The CDR3 regions of human TCRbeta chains were analyzed by immunosequencing. From the authors' description of their analysis: TCRs in the repertoires were matched against a reference library of SARS-CoV-2-specific TCRs that had been generated with the MIRA antigen-specificity platform. Breadth was defined as the fraction of unique TCRs that were SARS-CoV-2-associated, and depth was defined as the fraction of total T cells that were SARS-CoV-2-associated. Using the MIRA data, each spike-specific TCR was assigned both to the spike region to which the TCR was reactive and to a CD4 or CD8 class. Log10-transformed breadth and depth values were compared by one-way ANOVA with Sidak's multiple comparisons tests. The source is immuneACCESS, and TCRdb retained only in-frame sequences with V and J called. Part of the clones is not carried over; for the studies checked, unresolved V genes explain less than half of this, and the remainder is unexplained. That table supplies the V and J calls and clone size; D and trimming were determined from the DNA. This sample comprises over 90,000 clones, roughly 91% of them detected only once. Around 4.8% of the sample belongs to the ten largest clones.

At the junction V is shortened by 0 bases and J by 0 bases, with 14 bases in between. CDR1 MNHEY and CDR2 SVGEGT are derived from the germline V gene. Its CDR3 holds 17 amino acids, cysteine through phenylalanine. Only the CDR3 part of the read is kept: 51 bases, read in frame from the first base. Sequencing used peripheral blood, obtained on day 0 of AZD1222 vaccination. This TCR derives from an adult in good health. The chain is assembled from TRBV6-2 or TRBV6-3 and TRBJ1-2, and perhaps TRBD1 as D gene, on 6 matching bases. CDR3 region: CASSYSSQGKANYGYTF. The base sequence is TGTGCCAGCAGTTACTCATCACAGGGCAAAGCTAACTATGGCTACACCTTC.